The 25 T cell receptor beta chains listed next were all sequenced from one sample in a study of blood T cells in healthy people across ages. Together with a sample-barcoded 5' primer, a J-beta primer mix was included in a second PCR lasting 7 to 11 cycles. TCRdb independently ran MiXCR on the 5' RACE reads; one entry per CDR3 protein. The data contain about 730,000 distinct CDR3 sequences, 35% to 45% of them seen just once; the ten biggest clones take up 20% to 25%. The sample was blood. The receptors were sampled from a woman aged 55-75 years in good health.

The CDR3 DNA is TGCGCCAGCAGCCAAGCAGGGACTAGCGGGGACTCTAGAAACGAGCAGTACTTC. This codes for CASSQAGTSGDSRNEQYF. J is TRBJ2-4 and V is TRBV4-1, with 13 positions matching TRBD2. The J call could be wrong; TRBJ2-7 is a better fit for the DNA end. The CDR3 loop spans 18 amino acids. The germline V gene encodes CDR1 MGHRA and CDR2 YSYEKL.

This clonotype was picked up a small number of times. The V and J genes are TRBV19 and TRBJ2-5; 9 nucleotides line up with TRBD1. With the DNA end fitting TRBJ2-7 better, the J assignment may be wrong. Germline V gives CDR1 LNHDA, CDR2 SQIVND (reference sequence). The CDR3 sequence is 15 residues long. The chain's CDR3 is CASSNRDRDWGEQYF. The CDR3, as DNA: TGTGCCAGTAGTAACCGGGACAGGGATTGGGGCGAGCAGTACTTC.

The chain employs TRBV28 and TRBJ2-1; 9 bases are shared with TRBD2. This CDR3 spans 15 amino acids. Losses at the gene ends were 6 bases for V and 8 bases for J; bases not matched to a gene: 11. The V gene's germline CDR1 is MDHEN and CDR2 SYDVKM. DNA of the CDR3: TGTGCCAGCAGCCGACCCCTCGCGGGGGGGGATGAGCAGTTCTTC. This translates into CASSRPLAGGDEQFF.

The chain employs TRBV7-2 and TRBJ2-2; no definite D call. Per the germline V gene, CDR1 is SGHTA and CDR2 is FQGNSA. This CDR3 region has 12 residues. The V gene lost 4 bases and the J gene lost 7 bases, with 7 bases spanning the gap. The CDR3 loop is CASSSPSGELFF. The DNA for the CDR3 is TGTGCCAGCAGCTCCCCGAGCGGGGAGCTGTTTTTT.

About this clonotype itself: A junction boundary mismatches the germline segment, possibly from a read error. The genes are TRBV24-1 and TRBJ2-1, with unresolved D. The CDR3 is 12 residues long. The V gene's germline CDR1 is KGHDR and CDR2 SFDVKD. In nucleotides, the CDR3 is TGTGCCACCAGGGATTGGCGCCCCGAGCAGTTCTTC. It codes for CATRDWRPEQFF.

This clonotype was counted only a few times. The chain is built from TRBV20-1 and TRBJ1-1; 8 bases line up with TRBD1. Germline values: CDR1 DFQATT, CDR2 SNEGSKA (reference sequence). J gave up 0 bases and V 5 bases, and 8 bases lay outside the gene matches. The CDR3 has 15 amino acids. DNA for the CDR3: TGCAGTGCTTTCTCAGGGGGCCTTATGAACACTGAAGCTTTCTTT. Residues: CSAFSGGLMNTEAFF.

Only a few counts were recorded for this clonotype. The genes are TRBV3-1 and TRBJ2-5; 7 nucleotides align to TRBD1. The CDR3 has 16 residues. J lost 3 bases, V lost 4 bases, and 11 bases had no gene match. In germline, CDR1 is LGHDT, CDR2 YNNKEL (reference sequence). CDR3 residues: CASSPPPETGKETQYF. As DNA, the CDR3 is TGTGCCAGCAGCCCACCCCCGGAGACAGGGAAAGAGACCCAGTACTTC.

This chain uses TRBV10-2 with TRBJ2-7; TRBD2 agrees at 10 bases. The DNA end is more similar to TRBJ2-5, so the J call may be wrong. The CDR3 length is 15 residues. Germline V gives CDR1 WSHSY, CDR2 SAAADI. As DNA, the CDR3 is TGCGCCAGCAGTTGGGTAGCGGGGGGCGGGGAGACCCAGTACTTC. Amino acid sequence: CASSWVAGGGETQYF.

The chain employs TRBV20-1 and TRBJ1-1; D perhaps matches TRBD1 (5 bases). The germline V and J ends were trimmed by 1 base and 4 bases, with 7 bases remaining between them. The CDR3 length is 12 residues. The germline V gene has CDR1 DFQATT and CDR2 SNEGSKA (reference sequence). The CDR3 reads CSARGGGTEAFF. In nucleotides, the CDR3 is TGCAGTGCTAGAGGTGGGGGCACTGAAGCTTTCTTT.

The V gene is TRBV12-3 or TRBV12-4, the J gene TRBJ1-1, with D maybe TRBD1 (6 bases). Trimming took 8 bases from V and 1 from J, leaving 8 bases between them. The CDR3 runs 12 residues. CDR3 coding DNA: TGTGCCAGCGGGACACCGAACACTGAAGCTTTCTTT. It specifies CASGTPNTEAFF.

Notes on this clonotype: Germline and junction disagree at one end, which may indicate a read error. The chain employs TRBV7-8 and TRBJ2-1; the D call may be TRBD1 or TRBD2 (5 bases each). The germline gives CDR1 SGHVS, CDR2 FQNEAQ. The CDR3 extends over 14 amino acids. The CDR3 region has the DNA TGTGCCGGCAGCTTAGTCCTGGGGGTCAATGAGCAGTTCTTC. Protein sequence: CAGSLVLGVNEQFF.

Of note for this clonotype: An end of the junction differs from the germline gene, which may be a read error. This chain joins TRBV12-3 or TRBV12-4 and TRBJ1-4; D unclear. CDR3 length: 14 amino acids. CDR3 sequence: CASSLRATNENLFF. The CDR3, as DNA: TGTGCCAGCAGTCTCCGCGCAACTAATGAAAACCTGTTTTTT.

This rearrangement joins TRBV2 to TRBJ1-1; D possibly corresponds to TRBD1 (6 bases). V dropped 7 bases and J dropped 0 bases, with 12 bases sitting between them. This CDR3 has 14 residues. The germline gives CDR1 SNHLY, CDR2 FYNNEI. The CDR3 DNA reads as TGTGCCAGCATTCGGACAGCTGTGAACACTGAAGCTTTCTTT. Translating gives CASIRTAVNTEAFF.

This clonotype has more than one count but fewer than ten. The rearrangement links TRBV6-2 or TRBV6-3 to TRBJ1-4; 7 bases agree with TRBD1. The CDR3 has 15 residues. Trimming took 6 bases from V and 7 from J; bases not matched to a gene: 11. Germline V gene data show CDR1 as MNHEY and CDR2 as SVGEGT. The CDR3 protein is CASSHDRESVEKLFF. CDR3 in DNA: TGTGCCAGCAGCCACGACAGGGAGAGCGTTGAAAAACTGTTTTTT.

CDR3 residues: CSVLETDSSYNEQFF. The CDR3, as DNA: TGCAGCGTTCTGGAGACGGATAGCTCCTACAATGAGCAGTTCTTC. This sequence joins TRBV29-1 and TRBJ2-1; D unresolved. The V gene's germline CDR1 is SQVTM and CDR2 ANQGSEA. V was clipped by 5 bases and J by 0 bases, with 14 bases between them. The CDR3 runs 15 residues.

This clonotype was picked up many times. The chain links TRBV20-1 to TRBJ2-5; possible D gene TRBD2, 6 bases. The CDR3 covers 15 residues. V was clipped by 0 bases and J by 5 bases, with 16 bases between them. The germline gives CDR1 DFQATT, CDR2 SNEGSKA (reference sequence). The CDR3 DNA sequence: TGCAGTGCTAGAGATTTGGGGAGGATCCAGGAGACCCAGTACTTC. Translation gives CSARDLGRIQETQYF.

This chain links TRBV20-1 with TRBJ2-1; 14 bases are shared with TRBD2. Germline V lookup: CDR1 DFQATT, CDR2 SNEGSKA (reference sequence). With 3 bases clipped from V and 5 bases from J, the junction kept 12 bases outside the gene matches. The CDR3 has 18 residues. DNA for the CDR3: TGCAGTGCTAGGGAATTTGGGCTGGGACTAGCGGGGGACAATGAGCAGTTCTTC. Protein product: CSAREFGLGLAGDNEQFF.

The chain couples TRBV3-1 to TRBJ2-5; 11 nucleotides line up with TRBD2. The end of the DNA aligns better with TRBJ2-1, so the J call may be wrong. The germline V gene encodes CDR1 LGHDT and CDR2 YNNKEL (reference sequence). The CDR3 consists of 17 residues. CDR3 region: CASSQDGLAGGGETQFF. CDR3 coding DNA: TGTGCCAGCAGCCAAGATGGTCTAGCGGGGGGAGGAGAGACCCAGTTCTTC.

Notes on this clonotype: The junction departs from the called germline gene at one end, perhaps through a read error. The J gene is TRBJ2-1, the V gene TRBV7-3; TRBD2 aligns across 13 bases. This CDR3 is 15 amino acids long. Germline V gene sequence: CDR1 SGHTA, CDR2 FQGTGA. The CDR3 region has the DNA TGTGCCAGCAGCTTGGGACTAGCGGGAAACAAGGAGCAGTTCTTC. Translation gives CASSLGLAGNKEQFF.

This clonotype occurred a few times. This chain joins TRBV10-3 and TRBJ2-1; 9 bases map to TRBD2. The ends lost 2 bases at V and 8 bases at J; junction bases unmatched: 10. The CDR3 extends over 16 amino acids. Per germline, CDR1 ENHRY and CDR2 SYGVKD. CDR3 in amino acids: CAISEPLAGEDHEQFF. CDR3 in DNA: TGTGCCATCAGTGAGCCCTTAGCGGGAGAGGACCATGAGCAGTTCTTC.

This clonotype was observed a few times. The chain is built from TRBV20-1 and TRBJ2-2; 9 bases match TRBD2. This CDR3 has 14 amino acids. Germline lookup yields CDR1 DFQATT and CDR2 SNEGSKA (reference sequence). After removal of 2 bases from V and 4 bases from J, the junction contained 2 bases not matched to a gene. CDR3 in amino acids: CSARRTSATGELFF. The CDR3 DNA reads TGCAGTGCTAGACGGACTAGCGCCACCGGGGAGCTGTTTTTT.

Concerning this clonotype itself: Germline and junction disagree at one end, which may indicate a read error. The chain is built from TRBV27 and TRBJ1-2; perhaps TRBD1 as D (6 bases). CDR3 length: 15 residues. CDR1 and CDR2 (germline): MNHEY, SMNVEV (reference sequence). CDR3: CASSYWGGGDYGCTF. DNA for the CDR3: TGTGCCAGCAGTTATTGGGGAGGGGGGGACTATGGCTGCACCTTC.

In regard to this clonotype: A much larger clone lies one base from this, so it may be a read error. The genes are TRBV28 and TRBJ2-1, with 8 positions matching TRBD2. The germline V gene has CDR1 MDHEN and CDR2 SYDVKM. The CDR3 sequence is 12 residues long. The CDR3 here is CASSTSGNGQFF. The CDR3 DNA is TGTGCCAGCAGTACTAGCGGCAATGGGCAGTTCTTC. The full variable domain, in which reference TRBV28 and TRBJ2-1 provide the parts outside the CDR3, is DVKVTQSSRYLVKRTGEKVFLECVQDMDHENMFWYRQDPGLGLRLIYFSYDVKMKEKGDIPEGYSVSREKKERFSLILESASTNQTSMYLCASSTSGNGQFFGPGTRLTVL.

V usage is TRBV20-1 and J usage is TRBJ2-7, with D perhaps matching TRBD1 or TRBD2 (5 bases each). V dropped 1 base and J dropped 0 bases, with 16 bases sitting between them. The germline gives CDR1 DFQATT, CDR2 SNEGSKA (reference sequence). This CDR3 has 16 residues. This CDR3 is CSARALSGTSSYEQYF. CDR3 nucleotide sequence: TGCAGTGCTAGAGCCCTCTCCGGGACCAGCTCCTACGAGCAGTACTTC.

There are many counts of this clonotype. The chain joins TRBV28 to TRBJ2-1; no definite D call. Trimming removed 1 base from V and 6 bases from J, with 4 bases in between. The CDR3 runs 12 residues. Germline lookup yields CDR1 MDHEN and CDR2 SYDVKM. CDR3 in DNA: TGTGCCAGCAGTTTATTCTTCAATGAGCAGTTCTTC. Encoded protein: CASSLFFNEQFF.